Listed below are T cell receptor beta chains from one sample, sequenced in a study of T-cell reconstitution after alpha-beta-depleted transplantation in children. Using its own MiXCR run on the PCR reads, TCRdb lists one record per CDR3 protein. This sample has hundreds of thousands of distinct CDR3 sequences, with 23% found just once. Sample: PBMCs, mostly from graft donor cells, taken 360 days after TCRalphabeta/CD19-depleted stem cell transplant. The receptors stem from a boy under two years old who had a stem cell transplant for acute myeloid leukemia, so the T cells may come from the graft donor. The CDR3 runs from the conserved cysteine through the conserved F or W. The order of the fields is V gene, J gene, clone size, D gene, CDR3 DNA, CDR3 protein. The D gene is left open where the match is weak. The listing skips clone size in some rows; elsewhere it reads once, few, many or a size class.

v_call: TRBV20-1
j_call: TRBJ1-2
clone_size: many
d_call: NA
cdr3_nt: TGCAGTGCTAGAGCTGGACGGCCTCACTATGGCTACACCTTC
cdr3_aa: CSARAGRPHYGYTF

v_call: TRBV20-1
j_call: TRBJ2-3
clone_size: many
d_call: NA
cdr3_nt: TGCAGTGCTAGTCCCCCCACAGATACGCAGTATTTT
cdr3_aa: CSASPPTDTQYF

v_call: TRBV4-1
j_call: TRBJ2-1
clone_size: many
d_call: NA
cdr3_nt: TGCGCCAGCGGTGGATGGGGCACTTCTTACAATGAGCAGTTCTTC
cdr3_aa: CASGGWGTSYNEQFF

v_call: TRBV6-2/TRBV6-3
j_call: TRBJ2-5
clone_size: NA
d_call: NA
cdr3_nt: TGTGCCAGCAGGACAGGAGTCGAGTACCAAGAGACCCAGTACTTC
cdr3_aa: CASRTGVEYQETQYF

v_call: TRBV2
j_call: TRBJ1-2
clone_size: NA
d_call: NA
cdr3_nt: TGTGCCAGCAGTGAGGAGGGGAACTATGGCTACACCTTC
cdr3_aa: CASSEEGNYGYTF

v_call: TRBV20-1
j_call: TRBJ2-5
clone_size: NA
d_call: NA
cdr3_nt: TGCAGCCCGAGGCTGAAACAAGAGACCCAGTACTTC
cdr3_aa: CSPRLKQETQYF

v_call: TRBV9
j_call: TRBJ2-1
clone_size: NA
d_call: TRBD1
cdr3_nt: TGTGCCAGCAGCACAGGGGGCGTAGGCAATGAGCAGTTCTTC
cdr3_aa: CASSTGGVGNEQFF

v_call: TRBV20-1
j_call: TRBJ2-1
clone_size: once
d_call: NA
cdr3_nt: TGCAGTGCCCATCGCTACAATGAGCAGTTCTTC
cdr3_aa: CSAHRYNEQFF

v_call: TRBV6-2/TRBV6-3
j_call: TRBJ1-1
clone_size: NA
d_call: NA
cdr3_nt: TGTGCCAGCAGTTACCGGGGAACCATGAACACTGAAGCTTTCTTT
cdr3_aa: CASSYRGTMNTEAFF

v_call: TRBV7-2
j_call: TRBJ2-1
clone_size: few
d_call: TRBD2
cdr3_nt: TGTGCCGCCCTCACCGGGAGCGGGGGGGAATACAATGAGCAGTTCTTC
cdr3_aa: CAALTGSGGEYNEQFF

v_call: TRBV20-1
j_call: TRBJ1-6
clone_size: many
d_call: TRBD1
cdr3_nt: TGCAGTGCTAGGGTAAAACAGGGGGCTAATTCACCCCTCCACTTT
cdr3_aa: CSARVKQGANSPLHF

v_call: TRBV28
j_call: TRBJ2-4
clone_size: once
d_call: NA
cdr3_nt: TGTGCCAGCAGTTTGCAGGGGGGCAAAAACATTCAGTACTTC
cdr3_aa: CASSLQGGKNIQYF

v_call: TRBV14
j_call: TRBJ2-3
clone_size: NA
d_call: NA
cdr3_nt: TGTGCCAGCAGCCAAGACCTGGCCCCCAGCACAGATACGCAGTATTTT
cdr3_aa: CASSQDLAPSTDTQYF

v_call: TRBV20-1
j_call: TRBJ2-5
clone_size: NA
d_call: NA
cdr3_nt: TGCAGTGCCCGCCCGGCGGAAGAGACCCAGTACTTC
cdr3_aa: CSARPAEETQYF

v_call: TRBV7-2
j_call: TRBJ2-7
clone_size: many
d_call: NA
cdr3_nt: TGTGCCAGCAGCTTAAGTGGACAGCCTTACGAGCAGTACTTC
cdr3_aa: CASSLSGQPYEQYF

v_call: TRBV2
j_call: TRBJ2-1
clone_size: NA
d_call: NA
cdr3_nt: TGTGCCAGCAACATACAGCACAATGAGCAGTTCTTC
cdr3_aa: CASNIQHNEQFF

v_call: TRBV12-3/TRBV12-4
j_call: TRBJ2-7
clone_size: few
d_call: NA
cdr3_nt: TGTGCCAGCAGGCCCACAGGCCCTAGGGGTTACGAGCAGTACTTC
cdr3_aa: CASRPTGPRGYEQYF

v_call: TRBV5-1
j_call: TRBJ1-1
clone_size: NA
d_call: NA
cdr3_nt: TGCGCCAGCAGCTTGGTCCAGGTGAACACTGAAGCTTTCTTT
cdr3_aa: CASSLVQVNTEAFF

v_call: TRBV21-1
j_call: TRBJ1-5
clone_size: few
d_call: NA
cdr3_nt: TGTGCCAGCAGCAATGGGGAGAATCAGCCCCAGCATTTT
cdr3_aa: CASSNGENQPQHF

v_call: TRBV6-5
j_call: TRBJ1-5
clone_size: few
d_call: NA
cdr3_nt: TGTGCCAGCAGTCCCTCGGGGGTTAATCAGCCCCAGCATTTT
cdr3_aa: CASSPSGVNQPQHF

v_call: TRBV4-3
j_call: TRBJ2-5
clone_size: few
d_call: TRBD1
cdr3_nt: TGCGCCAGCAGCCAAGACCCGGGACAGTGGGAGACCCAGTACTTC
cdr3_aa: CASSQDPGQWETQYF

v_call: TRBV29-1
j_call: TRBJ1-2
clone_size: many
d_call: NA
cdr3_nt: TGCAGCGTTGAATTCCGATCGGGTGTTAACTATGGCTACACCTTC
cdr3_aa: CSVEFRSGVNYGYTF

v_call: TRBV6-2/TRBV6-3
j_call: TRBJ2-3
clone_size: NA
d_call: TRBD1
cdr3_nt: TGTGCCAGCATGTACGGGACAGGGTTTTTCCTCACAGATACGCAGTATTTT
cdr3_aa: CASMYGTGFFLTDTQYF

v_call: TRBV18
j_call: TRBJ2-3
clone_size: many
d_call: NA
cdr3_nt: TGTGCCAGCAGCCCCCCCTCGGCAGATACGCAGTATTTT
cdr3_aa: CASSPPSADTQYF

v_call: TRBV29-1
j_call: TRBJ2-2
clone_size: NA
d_call: NA
cdr3_nt: TGCAGCGCACTAATTTGGCCCGGGGAGCTGTTTTTT
cdr3_aa: CSALIWPGELFF

v_call: TRBV27
j_call: TRBJ2-1
clone_size: NA
d_call: TRBD2
cdr3_nt: TGTGCCAGCGGGTTTTGGGAGGGCGGCGGTGAGCAGTTCTTC
cdr3_aa: CASGFWEGGGEQFF

v_call: TRBV12-3/TRBV12-4
j_call: TRBJ1-2
clone_size: NA
d_call: NA
cdr3_nt: TGTGCCAGCAGGGAACAGGGATATTGGGGCTACACCTTC
cdr3_aa: CASREQGYWGYTF

v_call: TRBV6-5
j_call: TRBJ2-1
clone_size: NA
d_call: NA
cdr3_nt: TGTGCCAGCAGCCCCTCTAGGAACCAAGGATACAATGAGCAGTTCTTC
cdr3_aa: CASSPSRNQGYNEQFF

v_call: TRBV20-1
j_call: TRBJ1-1
clone_size: few
d_call: NA
cdr3_nt: TGCAGTGTTAGTGTGACAGGCCCCGCGTTAATGAACACTGAAGCTTTCTTT
cdr3_aa: CSVSVTGPALMNTEAFF

v_call: TRBV24-1
j_call: TRBJ2-3
clone_size: few
d_call: NA
cdr3_nt: TGTGCCACCAGTGATTCTAACGGGGAAACAGATACGCAGTATTTT
cdr3_aa: CATSDSNGETDTQYF

v_call: TRBV20-1
j_call: TRBJ2-1
clone_size: few
d_call: NA
cdr3_nt: TGCAGTGCTTCCCGGGGGGCCATCCACAATGAGCAGTTCTTC
cdr3_aa: CSASRGAIHNEQFF

v_call: TRBV9
j_call: TRBJ2-6
clone_size: NA
d_call: NA
cdr3_nt: TGTGCCAGCGGCGAGGCGGCCTCTGGGGCCAACGTCCTGACTTTC
cdr3_aa: CASGEAASGANVLTF

v_call: TRBV15
j_call: TRBJ2-5
clone_size: many
d_call: TRBD1
cdr3_nt: TGTGCCACCAGCAGAGAAGAGACAGGGGGCCGGGAGACCCAGTACTTC
cdr3_aa: CATSREETGGRETQYF

v_call: TRBV29-1
j_call: TRBJ1-2
clone_size: few
d_call: NA
cdr3_nt: TGCAGCGTTGAAGAGGAAACCGGTGGAACCTTC
cdr3_aa: CSVEEETGGTF

v_call: TRBV5-1
j_call: TRBJ2-7
clone_size: NA
d_call: NA
cdr3_nt: TGCGCCAGCAGCTTCTCCTCAATGGGGCAGGGCTGGGACTTC
cdr3_aa: CASSFSSMGQGWDF